Listed below are T cell receptor beta chains from one sample, sequenced in a study of T-cell reconstitution after alpha-beta-depleted transplantation in children. One entry per CDR3 protein results from TCRdb running MiXCR on the PCR reads. The repertoire consists of approximately 520,000 distinct CDR3 sequences, with approximately 10% occurring once and the leading ten covering roughly 15%. The sequences come from PBMCs, mostly from graft donor cells, collected 180 days after TCRalphabeta/CD19-depleted stem cell transplant. The source is a female patient under 10 years old who had a stem cell transplant for aplastic anemia, so the T cells may come from the graft donor. Both conserved end residues are part of each CDR3. Fields, in order: D gene, V gene, J gene, clone size, CDR3 DNA, CDR3 protein. D genes are given only for firm matches. The size entry is marked missing in some rows and otherwise reads once, few, many or a size class.

d_call: TRBD1
v_call: TRBV5-1
j_call: TRBJ1-1
clone_size: NA
cdr3_nt: TGCGCCAGCAGCTTGGAAGGGACAGGGGCTATGAACACTGAAGCTTTCTTT
cdr3_aa: CASSLEGTGAMNTEAFF

d_call: TRBD1
v_call: TRBV5-1
j_call: TRBJ1-2
clone_size: NA
cdr3_nt: TGCGCCAGCAGCTTGGCAGGGGGCGAGGGCTACACCTTC
cdr3_aa: CASSLAGGEGYTF

d_call: TRBD2
v_call: TRBV7-3
j_call: TRBJ2-3
clone_size: few
cdr3_nt: TGTGCCAGCAGCTTCAACAGCGGGGGAGGGTCCCGGGATACGCAGTATTTT
cdr3_aa: CASSFNSGGGSRDTQYF

d_call: NA
v_call: TRBV20-1
j_call: TRBJ1-1
clone_size: few
cdr3_nt: TGCAGTGCTTGCAGAACAGGGAAGGGGGCTGAAGCTTTCTTT
cdr3_aa: CSACRTGKGAEAFF

d_call: NA
v_call: TRBV5-1
j_call: TRBJ2-3
clone_size: NA
cdr3_nt: TGCGCCAGCAGCTTGGAGGCAGGAAACGCCCTGATAGATACGCAGTATTTT
cdr3_aa: CASSLEAGNALIDTQYF

d_call: NA
v_call: TRBV5-5
j_call: TRBJ1-1
clone_size: NA
cdr3_nt: TGTGCCAGCACCGGGGGCAGGGTGAACACTGAAGCTTTCTTT
cdr3_aa: CASTGGRVNTEAFF

d_call: TRBD2
v_call: TRBV6-5
j_call: TRBJ2-7
clone_size: many
cdr3_nt: TGTGCCAGCAGTTGGACTAGCGGCTACGAGCAGTACTTC
cdr3_aa: CASSWTSGYEQYF

d_call: NA
v_call: TRBV29-1
j_call: TRBJ1-2
clone_size: many
cdr3_nt: TGCAGCGTTTACAGGGTAGGAAGCTATGGCTACACCTTC
cdr3_aa: CSVYRVGSYGYTF

d_call: TRBD1
v_call: TRBV12-3/TRBV12-4
j_call: TRBJ1-2
clone_size: NA
cdr3_nt: TGTGCCAGCCGTTACAGGGGGCGCGTTGGCTACACCTTC
cdr3_aa: CASRYRGRVGYTF

d_call: NA
v_call: TRBV6-1
j_call: TRBJ1-4
clone_size: few
cdr3_nt: TGTGCCAGCAGACGGGACATGGCCGCAACTAATGAAAAACTGTTTTTT
cdr3_aa: CASRRDMAATNEKLFF

d_call: NA
v_call: TRBV4-3
j_call: TRBJ2-5
clone_size: many
cdr3_nt: TGCGCCAGCAGCCAAGGGACGGGGAGGACCCAGTACTTC
cdr3_aa: CASSQGTGRTQYF

d_call: NA
v_call: TRBV7-2
j_call: TRBJ2-4
clone_size: few
cdr3_nt: TGTGCCAGCAGCTTAAGTGGGGGGGCCAAAAACATTCAGTACTTC
cdr3_aa: CASSLSGGAKNIQYF

d_call: NA
v_call: TRBV6-5
j_call: TRBJ2-7
clone_size: NA
cdr3_nt: TGTGCCAGCAGTACCAGGGACGAGCAGTACTTC
cdr3_aa: CASSTRDEQYF

d_call: TRBD2
v_call: TRBV5-1
j_call: TRBJ2-2
clone_size: NA
cdr3_nt: TGCGCCAGCAGCTTCACTAGCGGGAGTGGGACCGGGGAGCTGTTTTTT
cdr3_aa: CASSFTSGSGTGELFF

d_call: NA
v_call: TRBV12-3/TRBV12-4
j_call: TRBJ1-1
clone_size: NA
cdr3_nt: TGTGCCAGCAGCCCTTTCGGGAGCTCGAACACTGAAGCTTTCTTT
cdr3_aa: CASSPFGSSNTEAFF

d_call: TRBD2
v_call: TRBV7-9
j_call: TRBJ2-1
clone_size: few
cdr3_nt: TGTGCCAGCAGCACCAGCGGGAGAGACTACAATGAGCAGTTCTTC
cdr3_aa: CASSTSGRDYNEQFF

d_call: TRBD1
v_call: TRBV6-1
j_call: TRBJ2-7
clone_size: many
cdr3_nt: TGTGCCAGCAGTCCCGGGACAGGATCCTACGAGCAGTACTTC
cdr3_aa: CASSPGTGSYEQYF

d_call: NA
v_call: TRBV28
j_call: TRBJ1-5
clone_size: NA
cdr3_nt: TGTGCCACCTTGGGGGTTTATAGCAATCAGCCCCAGCATTTT
cdr3_aa: CATLGVYSNQPQHF

d_call: TRBD1
v_call: TRBV12-3/TRBV12-4
j_call: TRBJ2-5
clone_size: NA
cdr3_nt: TGTGCCAGCAGTTTAGCTGTTAGGGGACAGGGTACCGAGACCCAGTACTTC
cdr3_aa: CASSLAVRGQGTETQYF

d_call: NA
v_call: TRBV5-1
j_call: TRBJ1-5
clone_size: many
cdr3_nt: TGCGCCAGCAGCCTCGGACGGCGCCGCAATCAGCCCCAGCATTTT
cdr3_aa: CASSLGRRRNQPQHF

d_call: TRBD1
v_call: TRBV4-3
j_call: TRBJ1-6
clone_size: NA
cdr3_nt: TGCGCCAGCAGCCAGCTACAGACAGGGGTTAATTCACCCCTCCACTTT
cdr3_aa: CASSQLQTGVNSPLHF

d_call: TRBD2
v_call: TRBV7-2
j_call: TRBJ2-1
clone_size: few
cdr3_nt: TGTGCCAGCCGTCAGGCTAGCGGGAGTAATGAGCAGTTCTTC
cdr3_aa: CASRQASGSNEQFF